This T cell receptor beta chain stems from a study of cytomegalovirus exposure and HLA in healthy donors. Per the germline V gene, CDR1 is SGHDT and CDR2 is YYEEEE. The CDR3 loop spans 13 amino acids. The PCR had 60 Vbeta and 13 Jbeta primers. Clones were read by immunoSEQ multiplex PCR, and TCRdb kept only the in-frame ones, dropping some. The sample has around 120,000 clones; 70% to 85% are singletons. The sequence derives from a woman aged 40 to 50 in good health and CMV-seronegative. Sequences were obtained from PBMCs. V gene TRBV5-6 combines with J gene TRBJ2-5; D might be TRBD1 (6 bases). TRBJ2-7 matches the DNA end more closely, so the J call is doubtful. CDR3 DNA sequence: TGTGCCAGCAGCTTAGGGGGAGCGAGCGAGCAGTACTTC. Residues: CASSLGGASEQYF.